The present entry profiles one T cell receptor (beta chain) with its context. J was trimmed by 5 bases and V by 9 bases; bases with no gene match: 0. This CDR3 has 10 residues. In germline, CDR1 is SNHLY, CDR2 FYNNEI. Seattle researchers signed up patients amid active infection and tracked them longitudinally. This record comes from a study of blood T cell repertoires in COVID-19. About the research overall: COVID-19 samples, acute and convalescent, were from the United States, Italy and Spain. T cells, B-cell-depleted T cells, or PBMCs supplied cDNA or gDNA.

Original processing methods: Researchers report that nucleated cell counts were estimated from reference gene primer amplification. The protocol was immunoSEQ multiplex PCR, while the TCRdb copy is restricted to in-frame clones and leaves out a portion. The DNA gave D and trimming, while V, J and clone size come from that table. This table holds about 120,000 clones, nearly 90% found once. The specimen was peripheral blood. This clonotype originated in a woman aged 55-70 years with COVID-19, enrolled during active disease. This chain joins TRBV2 and TRBJ2-5, with 7 bases fitting TRBD2. The CDR3 protein is CARGGETQYF. The CDR3 region has the DNA TGTGCCAGGGGAGGGGAGACCCAGTACTTC.